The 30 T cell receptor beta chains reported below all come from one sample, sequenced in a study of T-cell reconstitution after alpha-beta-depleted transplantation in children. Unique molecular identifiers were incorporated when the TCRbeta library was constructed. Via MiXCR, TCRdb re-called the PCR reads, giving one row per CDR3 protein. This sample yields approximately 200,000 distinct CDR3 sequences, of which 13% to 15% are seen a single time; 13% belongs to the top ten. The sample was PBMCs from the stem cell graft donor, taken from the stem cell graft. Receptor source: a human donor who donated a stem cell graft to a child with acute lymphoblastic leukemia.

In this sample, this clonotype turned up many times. CDR3 loop: CASKVAGLAGYEQYF. The CDR3 DNA follows: TGCGCCAGCAAGGTTGCTGGACTAGCGGGATACGAGCAGTACTTC. This chain uses TRBV5-1 with TRBJ2-7; 12 nucleotides line up with TRBD2. V lost 6 bases and J lost 4; bases outside the gene matches: 8. CDR1 and CDR2 from the germline V gene are SGHRS and YFSETQ. The CDR3 is 15 amino acids.

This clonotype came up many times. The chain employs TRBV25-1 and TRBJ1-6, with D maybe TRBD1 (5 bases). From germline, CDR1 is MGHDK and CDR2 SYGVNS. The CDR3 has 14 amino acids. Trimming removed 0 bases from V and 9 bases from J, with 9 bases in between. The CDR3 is CASSEYAGFSPLHF. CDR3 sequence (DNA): TGTGCCAGCAGTGAATATGCAGGGTTTTCACCCCTCCACTTT. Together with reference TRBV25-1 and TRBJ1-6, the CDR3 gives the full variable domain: EADIYQTPRYLVIGTGKKITLECSQTMGHDKMYWYQQDPGMELHLIHYSYGVNSTEKGDLSSESTVSRIRTEHFPLTLESARPSHTSQYLCASSEYAGFSPLHFGNGTRLTVT.

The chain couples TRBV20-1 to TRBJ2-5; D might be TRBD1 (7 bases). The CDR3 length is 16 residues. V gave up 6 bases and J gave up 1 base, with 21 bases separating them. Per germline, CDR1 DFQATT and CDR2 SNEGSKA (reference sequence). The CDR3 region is CSANGYPGGPQETQYF. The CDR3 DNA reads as TGCAGTGCCAACGGATACCCAGGGGGGCCCCAAGAGACCCAGTACTTC.

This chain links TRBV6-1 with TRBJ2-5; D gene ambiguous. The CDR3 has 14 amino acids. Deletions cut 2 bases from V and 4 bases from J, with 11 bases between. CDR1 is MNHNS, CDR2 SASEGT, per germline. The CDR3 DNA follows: TGTGCCAGCAGTGAATCCTCTCAGCCAGAGACCCAGTACTTC. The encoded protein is CASSESSQPETQYF.

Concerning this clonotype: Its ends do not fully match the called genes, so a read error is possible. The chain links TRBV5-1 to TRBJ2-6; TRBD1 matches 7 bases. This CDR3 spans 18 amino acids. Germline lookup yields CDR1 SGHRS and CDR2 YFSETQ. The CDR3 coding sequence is TGCGCCAGCAGCACCCGGACAGGTTTCGCCTCTGGGGCCAACGGCCTGACTTTC. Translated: CASSTRTGFASGANGLTF.

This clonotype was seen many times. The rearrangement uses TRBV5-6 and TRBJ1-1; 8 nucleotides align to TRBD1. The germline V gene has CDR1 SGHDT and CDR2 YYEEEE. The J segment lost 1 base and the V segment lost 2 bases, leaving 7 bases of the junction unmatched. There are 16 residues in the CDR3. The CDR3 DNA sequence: TGTGCCAGCAGCTTATGGCAGGGGGCTGGGAACACTGAAGCTTTCTTT. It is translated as CASSLWQGAGNTEAFF.

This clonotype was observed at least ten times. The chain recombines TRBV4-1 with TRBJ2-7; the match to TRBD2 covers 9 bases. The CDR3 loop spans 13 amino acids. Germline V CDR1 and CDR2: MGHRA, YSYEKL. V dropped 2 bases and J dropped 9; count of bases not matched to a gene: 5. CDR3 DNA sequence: TGCGCCAGCAGCCAATTAGCGGGAGAGGGGCAGTACTTC. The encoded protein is CASSQLAGEGQYF.

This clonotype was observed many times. The CDR3 bases are TGTGCCAGCACCTCCAGGGTTGGAGGAAACACCATATATTTT. It specifies CASTSRVGGNTIYF. The chain carries TRBV7-9 and TRBJ1-3; a possible D gene is TRBD1 (5 bases). Germline assignment: CDR1 SEHNR and CDR2 FQNEAQ (reference sequence). V was clipped by 7 bases and J by 4 bases, with 14 bases between them. The CDR3 consists of 14 residues.

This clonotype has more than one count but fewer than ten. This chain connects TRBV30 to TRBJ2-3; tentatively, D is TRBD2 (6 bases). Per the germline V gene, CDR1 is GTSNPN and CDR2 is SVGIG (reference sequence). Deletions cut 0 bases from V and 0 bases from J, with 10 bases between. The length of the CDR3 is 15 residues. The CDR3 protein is CAWSVGGRSTDTQYF. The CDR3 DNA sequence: TGTGCCTGGAGTGTAGGTGGGAGGAGCACAGATACGCAGTATTTT. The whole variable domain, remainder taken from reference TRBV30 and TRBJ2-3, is SQTIHQWPATLVQPVGSPLSLECTVEGTSNPNLYWYRQAAGRGLQLLFYSVGIGQISSEVPQNLSASRPQDRQFILSSKKLLLSDSGFYLCAWSVGGRSTDTQYFGPGTRLTVL.

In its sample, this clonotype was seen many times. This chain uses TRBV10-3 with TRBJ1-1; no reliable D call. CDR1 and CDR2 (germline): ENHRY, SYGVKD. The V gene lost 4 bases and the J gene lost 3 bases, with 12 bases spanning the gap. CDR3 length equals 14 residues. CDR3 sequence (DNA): TGTGCCATCAGTGCCTCGAAACGGGACACTGAAGCTTTCTTT. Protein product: CAISASKRDTEAFF.

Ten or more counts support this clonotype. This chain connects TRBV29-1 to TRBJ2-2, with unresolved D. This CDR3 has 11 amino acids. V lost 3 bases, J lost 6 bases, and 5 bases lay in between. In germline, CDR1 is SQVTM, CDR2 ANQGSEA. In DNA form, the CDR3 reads TGCAGCGTTGATGAGGCCGGGGAGCTGTTTTTT. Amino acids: CSVDEAGELFF.

The DNA for the CDR3 is TGTGCCAGCAGCTTGGGTGTAACAGGGGGGTACTATGAGCAGTTCTTC. This sequence encodes CASSLGVTGGYYEQFF. This chain joins TRBV5-6 and TRBJ2-1, with 8 bases aligning to TRBD1. Losses at the gene ends were 0 bases for V and 8 bases for J; bases not matched to a gene: 10. Germline V gene lookup returns CDR1 SGHDT and CDR2 YYEEEE. The CDR3 sequence is 16 residues long.

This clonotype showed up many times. CDR3 residues: CASSLALEGRRGYEQYF. CDR3 DNA: TGTGCCAGCAGTTTAGCGCTGGAGGGACGACGCGGTTACGAGCAGTACTTC. The chain links TRBV12-3 or TRBV12-4 to TRBJ2-7, with a possible D match to TRBD2 (6 bases). The CDR3 sequence is 17 residues long. Deletions cut 0 bases from V and 4 bases from J, with 19 bases between.

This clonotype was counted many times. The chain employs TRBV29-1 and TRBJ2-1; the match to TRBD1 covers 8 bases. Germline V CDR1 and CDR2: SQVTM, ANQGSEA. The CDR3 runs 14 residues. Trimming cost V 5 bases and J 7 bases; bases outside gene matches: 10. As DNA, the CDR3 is TGCAGCGTTAGAGACAGGGGCCAGGAGAATGAGCAGTTCTTC. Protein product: CSVRDRGQENEQFF.

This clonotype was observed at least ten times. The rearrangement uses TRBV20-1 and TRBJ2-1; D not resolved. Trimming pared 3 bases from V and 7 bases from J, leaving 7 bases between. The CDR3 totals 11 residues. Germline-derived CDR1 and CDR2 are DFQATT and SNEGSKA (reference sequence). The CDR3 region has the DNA TGCAGTGCTAGTAGGGTGAATGAGCAGTTCTTC. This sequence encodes CSASRVNEQFF.

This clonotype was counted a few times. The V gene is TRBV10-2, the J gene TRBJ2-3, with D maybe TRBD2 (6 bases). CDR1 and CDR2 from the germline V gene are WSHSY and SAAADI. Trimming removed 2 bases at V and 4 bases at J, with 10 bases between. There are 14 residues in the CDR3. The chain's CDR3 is CASSEGRDPDTQYF. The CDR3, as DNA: TGCGCCAGCAGTGAGGGGCGGGATCCAGATACGCAGTATTTT.

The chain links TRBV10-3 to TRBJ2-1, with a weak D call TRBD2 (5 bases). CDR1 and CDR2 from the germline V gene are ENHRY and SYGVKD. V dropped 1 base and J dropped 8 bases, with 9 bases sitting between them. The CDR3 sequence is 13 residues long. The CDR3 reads CAISEFAGYEQFF. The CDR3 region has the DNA TGTGCCATCAGTGAGTTCGCGGGCTATGAGCAGTTCTTC.

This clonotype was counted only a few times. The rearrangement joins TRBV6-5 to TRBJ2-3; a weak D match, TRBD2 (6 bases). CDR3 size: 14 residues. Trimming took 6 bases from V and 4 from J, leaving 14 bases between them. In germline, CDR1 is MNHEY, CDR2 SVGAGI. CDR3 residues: CASSRLVPADTQYF. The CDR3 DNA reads TGTGCCAGCAGCCGACTAGTTCCGGCAGATACGCAGTATTTT.

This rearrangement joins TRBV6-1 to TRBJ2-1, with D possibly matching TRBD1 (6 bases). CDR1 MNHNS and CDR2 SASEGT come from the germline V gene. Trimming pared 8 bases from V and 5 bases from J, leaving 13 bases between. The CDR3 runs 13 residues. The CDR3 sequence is CASRRSGDNEQFF. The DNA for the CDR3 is TGTGCCAGCCGAAGGTCAGGGGACAATGAGCAGTTCTTC.

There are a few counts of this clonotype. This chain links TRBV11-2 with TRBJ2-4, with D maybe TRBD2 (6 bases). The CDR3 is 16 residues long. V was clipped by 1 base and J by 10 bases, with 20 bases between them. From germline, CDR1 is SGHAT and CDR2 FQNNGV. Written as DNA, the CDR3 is TGTGCCAGCAGCTTAGCCCCACCGGGACTTCCAAAAATTCAGTACTTC. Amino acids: CASSLAPPGLPKIQYF.

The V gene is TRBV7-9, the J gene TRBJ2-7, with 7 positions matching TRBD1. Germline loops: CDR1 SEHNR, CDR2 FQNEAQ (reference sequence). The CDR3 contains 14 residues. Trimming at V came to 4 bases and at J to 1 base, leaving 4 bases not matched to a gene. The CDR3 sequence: CASSSGQFSYEQYF. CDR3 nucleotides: TGTGCCAGCAGCTCGGGACAGTTTTCCTACGAGCAGTACTTC.

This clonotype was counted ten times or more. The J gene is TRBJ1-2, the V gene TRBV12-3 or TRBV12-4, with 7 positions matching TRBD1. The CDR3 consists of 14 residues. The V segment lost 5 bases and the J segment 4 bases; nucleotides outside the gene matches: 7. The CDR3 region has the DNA TGTGCCAGCAGTCTTAAACAGGGGCCCTATGGCTACACCTTC. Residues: CASSLKQGPYGYTF.

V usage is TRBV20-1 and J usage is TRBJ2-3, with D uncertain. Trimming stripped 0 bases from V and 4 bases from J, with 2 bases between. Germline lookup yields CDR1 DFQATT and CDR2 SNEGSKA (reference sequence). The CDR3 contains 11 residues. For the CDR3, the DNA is TGCAGTGCTAGAGATTCAGATACGCAGTATTTT. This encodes CSARDSDTQYF.

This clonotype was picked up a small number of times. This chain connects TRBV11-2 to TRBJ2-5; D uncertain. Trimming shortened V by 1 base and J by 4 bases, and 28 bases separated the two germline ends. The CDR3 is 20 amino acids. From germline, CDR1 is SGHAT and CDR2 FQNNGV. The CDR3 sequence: CASSLGFGSRLMAGVETQYF. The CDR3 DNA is TGTGCCAGCAGCTTAGGGTTTGGGTCAAGACTGATGGCTGGGGTAGAGACCCAGTACTTC.

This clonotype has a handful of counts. The CDR3 protein is CASRSTSGRDTYEQYF. For the CDR3, the DNA is TGCGCCAGCAGGTCGACTAGCGGGAGGGATACCTACGAGCAGTACTTC. V is TRBV5-1 and J is TRBJ2-7, with 14 bases identical to TRBD2. The CDR3 sequence is 16 residues long. V lost 5 bases to trimming and J lost 2 bases; unmatched junction nucleotides: 6. Germline-derived CDR1 and CDR2 are SGHRS and YFSETQ.

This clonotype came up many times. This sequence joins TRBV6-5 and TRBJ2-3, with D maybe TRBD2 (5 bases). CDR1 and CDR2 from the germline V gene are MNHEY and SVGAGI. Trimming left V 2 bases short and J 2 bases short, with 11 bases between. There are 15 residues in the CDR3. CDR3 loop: CASSYRAASTDTQYF. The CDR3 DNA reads TGTGCCAGCAGTTACCGAGCGGCCTCCACAGATACGCAGTATTTT.

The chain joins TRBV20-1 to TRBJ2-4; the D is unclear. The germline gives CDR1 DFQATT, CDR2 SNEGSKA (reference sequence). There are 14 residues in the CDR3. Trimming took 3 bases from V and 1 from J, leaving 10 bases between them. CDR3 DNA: TGCAGTGCTAGTAGACTGGGGGCCAAAAACATTCAGTACTTC. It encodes CSASRLGAKNIQYF.

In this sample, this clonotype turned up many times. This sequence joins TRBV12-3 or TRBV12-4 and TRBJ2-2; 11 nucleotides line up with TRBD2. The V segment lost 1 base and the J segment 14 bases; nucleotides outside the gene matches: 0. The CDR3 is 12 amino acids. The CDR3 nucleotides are TGTGCCAGCAGTTTAGGACTAGCGGGACTGTTTTTT. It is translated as CASSLGLAGLFF.

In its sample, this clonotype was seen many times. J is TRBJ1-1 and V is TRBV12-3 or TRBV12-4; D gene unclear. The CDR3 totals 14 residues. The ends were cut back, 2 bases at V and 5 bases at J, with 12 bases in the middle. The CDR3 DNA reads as TGTGCCAGCAGTTTAAGAGGAGGGAGGACTGAAGCTTTCTTT. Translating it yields CASSLRGGRTEAFF.

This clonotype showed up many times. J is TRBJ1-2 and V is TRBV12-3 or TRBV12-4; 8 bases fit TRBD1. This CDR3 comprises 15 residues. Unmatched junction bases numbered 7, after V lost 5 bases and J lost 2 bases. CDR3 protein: CASSTRQGPNYGYTF. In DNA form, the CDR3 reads TGTGCCAGCAGTACCCGACAGGGGCCAAACTATGGCTACACCTTC.